The source of this T cell receptor beta chain is a study of spatial heterogeneity in lung cancer. The time point was: sample taken at primary tumor resection. Untreated early-stage non-small cell lung cancer patients, 65 to 90 in total, were the donors. The sequenced material consisted of unsorted whole RNA from tumor, nontumor lung or frozen PBMC. Findings and limits, study-wide: Ubiquitous nonsynonymous mutations were tracked by counts of ubiquitous expanded TCRs, and regional ones by counts of regional expanded TCRs. Tumor mutation count correlated with how many alpha and beta TCRs expanded intratumorally.

This CDR3 is 14 amino acids long. Germline CDR1 and CDR2: MNHEY and SVGAGI. V shed 6 bases and J shed 2 bases, with 10 bases lying between them. This clonotype was recorded at least ten times. Its target is not known. TCRdb recomputed calls from the 5' RACE reads with MiXCR, one row per CDR3 protein. The profile shows about 3,500 distinct CDR3 sequences, approximately 8% of them singletons. The receptor was derived from a male donor with early-stage non-small cell lung cancer. J is TRBJ2-2 and V is TRBV6-5; D gene unclear. The sequences come from lung tumor tissue, collected at surgery. This CDR3 reads CASRWQDNTGELFF. The CDR3 DNA reads TGTGCCAGCAGATGGCAGGACAACACCGGGGAGCTGTTTTTT.